This T cell receptor (beta chain) was identified in a study of blood T cells in healthy people across ages. Using a J-beta primer mix together with a sample-barcoded 5' primer, a second PCR was run for roughly 6 to 12 cycles. TCRdb fed the 5' RACE reads into MiXCR, producing one record per CDR3 protein. Of hundreds of thousands of distinct CDR3 sequences listed, roughly 43% are singletons. V gave up 3 bases and J gave up 0 bases, with 18 bases separating them. Per the germline V gene, CDR1 is LGHNA and CDR2 is YSLEER. This CDR3 comprises 18 residues. Donors were systemically healthy Caucasian individuals from Russia aged roughly 6 to 95 years.

The V gene is TRBV4-3, the J gene TRBJ2-1, with D possibly being TRBD2 (5 bases). What was sequenced was blood. The source is an elderly man in good health. The CDR3 nucleotides are TGCGCCAGCAGCCAGATCAACGGGGTGGCGAGCTCCTACAATGAGCAGTTCTTC. Translating it yields CASSQINGVASSYNEQFF.